These T cell receptor beta chains were read from a single sample in a study of blood T cells in healthy people across ages. In TCRdb, the 5' RACE reads were re-called with MiXCR into one record per CDR3 protein. The sample carries about 1,600,000 distinct CDR3 sequences, around two fifths recorded once. Sequencing was carried out using blood. The source is a young woman in good health. Both conserved end residues are trimmed from each CDR3.

j_call | v_call | cdr3_aa
TRBJ2-7 | TRBV7-2 | ASSFASGAPYEQY
TRBJ1-2 | TRBV29-1 | SVDYFQGNYGYT
TRBJ2-7 | TRBV27 | ASSSMSGYRYEQY
TRBJ2-5 | TRBV12-3/TRBV12-4 | ASLGQGGGEQY
TRBJ1-2 | TRBV20-1 | SASLGHGYT
TRBJ2-3 | TRBV9 | ASNPRGLSTDTQY
TRBJ2-3 | TRBV15 | ATSREGGVGRQPPYTQY
TRBJ2-7 | TRBV6-1 | ASSGQVNYEQY
TRBJ2-5 | TRBV20-1 | SARGGPAGLGSGQETQY
TRBJ1-1 | TRBV18 | ASSPGSNTEAF
TRBJ2-7 | TRBV12-3/TRBV12-4 | ASSLRRGEQY
TRBJ2-3 | TRBV6-6 | ASSYSPAQSTQY
TRBJ2-1 | TRBV12-3/TRBV12-4 | ASSLSWGNNEQF
TRBJ2-3 | TRBV6-5 | ASSYGVGDTQY
TRBJ1-1 | TRBV27 | ASSFRAGAAEAF
- | TRBV18 | ASSPGVRDYEQY
TRBJ2-3 | TRBV5-5 | ASSFYSTDTQY
TRBJ2-1 | TRBV9 | ASSARQGAFSNEQF
TRBJ2-1 | TRBV19 | ASSTSLPAGRSYNEQF
TRBJ2-6 | TRBV18 | ASSPGEAGANVLT
TRBJ1-6 | TRBV29-1 | SVADSRINSPLH
TRBJ1-1 | TRBV20-1 | SARDLGRKGTEAF
TRBJ2-7 | TRBV20-1 | SAREELGADYEQY
TRBJ2-3 | TRBV14 | ASSQDTGARTDTQY
TRBJ2-7 | TRBV10-3 | AIRDRVTEQY
TRBJ1-6 | TRBV7-9 | ASEPPRSSYNSPLH
TRBJ2-2 | TRBV12-3/TRBV12-4 | ASTLLEAGVLF
TRBJ2-5 | TRBV20-1 | SARDSGGWTQY
TRBJ2-3 | TRBV20-1 | SATGLAGVSTDTQY
TRBJ2-3 | TRBV5-1 | ASSLYATETQY